This T cell receptor (beta chain) came from a study of T cell responses to AZD1222 COVID-19 vaccine. Measured with immunoSEQ multiplex PCR; TCRdb has only the in-frame clones, and not every one. The sample records about 150,000 clones, 90% being singletons. This clone has a single count. With 6 bases removed from V and 5 bases from J, the gap between germline ends came to 10 bases. Germline values: CDR1 MNHEY, CDR2 SVGAGI. The CDR3 runs to 13 residues. This receptor was obtained from an adult in good health. The chain recombines TRBV6-5 with TRBJ1-4; perhaps TRBD1 as D (5 bases). The sequences come from peripheral blood, collected on day 0 of AZD1222 vaccination. The CDR3 is CASRGVNNEKLFF. CDR3 nucleotides: TGTGCCAGCAGAGGGGTCAACAATGAAAAACTGTTTTTT.